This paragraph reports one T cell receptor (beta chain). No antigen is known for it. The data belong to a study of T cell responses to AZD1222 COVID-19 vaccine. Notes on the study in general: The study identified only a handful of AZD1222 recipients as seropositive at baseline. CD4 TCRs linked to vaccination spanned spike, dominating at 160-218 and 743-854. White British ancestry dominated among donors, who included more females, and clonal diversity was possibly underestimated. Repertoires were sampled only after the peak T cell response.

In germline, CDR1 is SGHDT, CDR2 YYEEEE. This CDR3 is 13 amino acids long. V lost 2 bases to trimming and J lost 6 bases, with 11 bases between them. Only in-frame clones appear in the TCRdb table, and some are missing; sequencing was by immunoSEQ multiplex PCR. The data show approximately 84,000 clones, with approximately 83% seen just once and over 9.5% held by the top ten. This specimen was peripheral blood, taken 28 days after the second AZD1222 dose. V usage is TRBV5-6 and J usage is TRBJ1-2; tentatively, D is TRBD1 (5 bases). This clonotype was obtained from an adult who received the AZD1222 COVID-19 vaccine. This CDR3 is CASSFVGQDGYTF. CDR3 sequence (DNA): TGTGCCAGCAGCTTCGTGGGGCAAGATGGCTACACCTTC.